This is a list of T cell receptor beta chains from one sample in a study of vaccination effects on CD4 cells after COVID-19. The repertoire was sequenced with immunoSEQ multiplex PCR; TCRdb's copy has only in-frame clones and lacks some. The sample shows around 79,000 clones, around 70% of them seen only once. For these TCRs, the target antigens are not known. Sequenced here: CD4+ T cells from PBMCs cultured with HCoV-229E spike peptides, sampled before COVID-19 vaccination. The receptor source for this set is a human donor who received a COVID-19 vaccine. The CDR3 runs from the conserved cysteine through the conserved F or W. The order of the fields is V gene, D gene, clone size, J gene, CDR3 protein, CDR3 DNA. D genes are given only for firm matches. Some rows have no size entry. The others give once, few or many, or a class for an expanded clone.

V gene: TRBV3-1/TRBV3-2; D gene: -; clone size: -; J gene: TRBJ1-3; CDR3 protein: CASSLNTYYSGNTIYF; CDR3 DNA: TGTGCCAGCAGCCTAAATACGTACTACTCTGGAAACACCATATATTTT
V gene: TRBV25-1; D gene: -; clone size: -; J gene: TRBJ1-4; CDR3 protein: CASRLVNEKLFF; CDR3 DNA: TGTGCCAGCAGATTAGTTAATGAAAAACTGTTTTTT
V gene: TRBV12-5; D gene: TRBD1; clone size: -; J gene: TRBJ1-5; CDR3 protein: CASGLTGDSNQPQHF; CDR3 DNA: TGTGCTAGTGGGCTGACAGGGGATAGCAATCAGCCCCAGCATTTT
V gene: TRBV11-2; D gene: TRBD2; clone size: -; J gene: TRBJ2-1; CDR3 protein: CASSYSGLAGGKEYNEQFF; CDR3 DNA: TGTGCCAGCAGCTATTCCGGACTAGCGGGGGGGAAAGAATACAATGAGCAGTTCTTC
V gene: TRBV5-1; D gene: -; clone size: few; J gene: TRBJ2-2; CDR3 protein: CASSLLPPGELFF; CDR3 DNA: TGCGCCAGCAGCTTACTACCCCCTGGGGAGCTGTTTTTT
V gene: TRBV3-1/TRBV3-2; D gene: TRBD1; clone size: -; J gene: TRBJ1-1; CDR3 protein: CASSQDNDRVNTEAFF; CDR3 DNA: TGTGCCAGCAGCCAAGATAATGACAGGGTGAACACTGAAGCTTTCTTT
V gene: TRBV4-1; D gene: -; clone size: -; J gene: TRBJ1-2; CDR3 protein: CASSQEGNYGYTF; CDR3 DNA: TGCGCCAGCAGCCAAGAGGGGAACTATGGCTACACCTTC
V gene: TRBV5-1; D gene: -; clone size: -; J gene: TRBJ2-5; CDR3 protein: CASSLGTPLETQYF; CDR3 DNA: TGCGCCAGCAGCTTAGGGACACCCCTAGAGACCCAGTACTTC
V gene: TRBV29-1; D gene: -; clone size: -; J gene: TRBJ2-3; CDR3 protein: CSVRQIGTDTQYF; CDR3 DNA: TGCAGCGTCCGCCAAATTGGCACAGATACGCAGTATTTT
V gene: TRBV18; D gene: TRBD1; clone size: -; J gene: TRBJ2-1; CDR3 protein: CASSPGRQGLYNEQFF; CDR3 DNA: TGTGCCAGCTCACCGGGTAGACAGGGTCTTTACAATGAGCAGTTCTTC
V gene: TRBV7-8; D gene: -; clone size: -; J gene: TRBJ2-2; CDR3 protein: CASSPRDTNTGELFF; CDR3 DNA: TGTGCCAGCAGCCCACGGGACACGAACACCGGGGAGCTGTTTTTT
V gene: TRBV4-3; D gene: -; clone size: -; J gene: TRBJ1-5; CDR3 protein: CASSQGQTNQPQHF; CDR3 DNA: TGCGCCAGCAGCCAAGGACAGACCAATCAGCCCCAGCATTTT
V gene: TRBV2; D gene: TRBD1; clone size: -; J gene: TRBJ2-3; CDR3 protein: CASSELTGLGDTQYF; CDR3 DNA: TGTGCCAGCAGTGAATTGACAGGGTTAGGCGATACGCAGTATTTT
V gene: TRBV6-6; D gene: -; clone size: -; J gene: TRBJ1-1; CDR3 protein: CASSAGSGDTEAFF; CDR3 DNA: TGTGCCAGCAGCGCCGGGTCAGGAGACACTGAAGCTTTCTTT
V gene: TRBV5-8; D gene: -; clone size: -; J gene: TRBJ2-5; CDR3 protein: CASSFDIGLLQYF; CDR3 DNA: TGTGCCAGCAGCTTCGATATTGGACTGCTTCAGTACTTC
V gene: TRBV19; D gene: -; clone size: once; J gene: TRBJ2-3; CDR3 protein: CASSIGGRADTQYF; CDR3 DNA: TGTGCCAGTAGTATAGGAGGGCGAGCAGATACGCAGTATTTT
V gene: TRBV28; D gene: TRBD1; clone size: once; J gene: TRBJ1-2; CDR3 protein: CASSLEGAGYTF; CDR3 DNA: TGTGCCAGCAGTTTGGAGGGGGCTGGCTACACCTTC
V gene: TRBV27; D gene: TRBD1; clone size: -; J gene: TRBJ2-4; CDR3 protein: CASSSIRTGQGRNIQYF; CDR3 DNA: TGTGCCAGCAGTTCAATTCGGACAGGGCAAGGGAGAAACATTCAGTACTTC
V gene: TRBV4-1; D gene: -; clone size: few; J gene: TRBJ2-2; CDR3 protein: CASSQDLQGVGTGELFF; CDR3 DNA: TGCGCCAGCAGCCAAGATCTACAGGGAGTTGGAACCGGGGAGCTGTTTTTT
V gene: TRBV27; D gene: TRBD1; clone size: once; J gene: TRBJ1-4; CDR3 protein: CASSSRTGREKLFF; CDR3 DNA: TGTGCCAGCAGTTCGCGGACAGGGCGAGAAAAACTGTTTTTT
V gene: TRBV5-1; D gene: -; clone size: -; J gene: TRBJ1-6; CDR3 protein: CASSLVLSSPLHF; CDR3 DNA: TGCGCCAGCAGCTTGGTATTGAGTTCACCCCTCCACTTT
V gene: TRBV18; D gene: -; clone size: once; J gene: TRBJ2-2; CDR3 protein: CASSPLGAANTGELFF; CDR3 DNA: TGTGCCAGCTCACCATTAGGAGCGGCGAACACCGGGGAGCTGTTTTTT
V gene: TRBV6-4; D gene: -; clone size: -; J gene: TRBJ1-2; CDR3 protein: CASRARQGLGYGYTF; CDR3 DNA: TGTGCCAGCAGGGCGAGGCAGGGCCTGGGTTATGGCTACACCTTC
V gene: TRBV7-9; D gene: -; clone size: -; J gene: TRBJ1-2; CDR3 protein: CASSLGTNYGYTF; CDR3 DNA: TGTGCCAGCAGCTTAGGGACTAACTATGGCTACACCTTC
V gene: TRBV27; D gene: TRBD1; clone size: -; J gene: TRBJ1-1; CDR3 protein: CASSWDRRNTEAFF; CDR3 DNA: TGTGCCAGCAGTTGGGACAGGAGAAACACTGAAGCTTTCTTT
V gene: TRBV28; D gene: TRBD1; clone size: -; J gene: TRBJ1-2; CDR3 protein: CASSLDRADYGYTF; CDR3 DNA: TGTGCCAGCAGTTTGGACAGGGCGGACTATGGCTACACCTTC
V gene: TRBV6-6; D gene: -; clone size: -; J gene: TRBJ1-1; CDR3 protein: CASSYSGSNTEAFF; CDR3 DNA: TGTGCCAGCAGTTACTCGGGCAGCAACACTGAAGCTTTCTTT
V gene: TRBV18; D gene: -; clone size: -; J gene: TRBJ1-2; CDR3 protein: CASSGGGARNYGYTF; CDR3 DNA: TGTGCCAGCTCAGGTGGGGGCGCGAGAAACTATGGCTACACCTTC
V gene: TRBV18; D gene: -; clone size: few; J gene: TRBJ1-6; CDR3 protein: CASSPSSSSYNSPLHF; CDR3 DNA: TGTGCCAGCTCACCGAGCAGCAGCTCCTATAATTCACCCCTCCACTTT
V gene: TRBV4-3; D gene: TRBD1; clone size: once; J gene: TRBJ1-2; CDR3 protein: CASSHRDSYGYTF; CDR3 DNA: TGCGCCAGCAGCCACCGGGACAGCTATGGCTACACCTTC
V gene: TRBV30; D gene: -; clone size: few; J gene: TRBJ1-2; CDR3 protein: CAWTREFSNYGYTF; CDR3 DNA: TGTGCCTGGACCCGGGAGTTCTCTAACTATGGCTACACCTTC
V gene: TRBV7-2; D gene: -; clone size: -; J gene: TRBJ1-1; CDR3 protein: CASSRSPLGTEAFF; CDR3 DNA: TGTGCCAGCAGCCGGAGCCCCTTAGGCACTGAAGCTTTCTTT
V gene: TRBV6-5; D gene: -; clone size: -; J gene: TRBJ1-1; CDR3 protein: CASSYVTGLTEAFF; CDR3 DNA: TGTGCCAGCAGTTACGTTACGGGGCTAACTGAAGCTTTCTTT
V gene: TRBV7-2; D gene: -; clone size: few; J gene: TRBJ1-1; CDR3 protein: CASSSAQGTAFF; CDR3 DNA: TGTGCCAGCAGCTCAGCCCAGGGGACCGCTTTCTTT
V gene: TRBV19; D gene: -; clone size: -; J gene: TRBJ2-1; CDR3 protein: CASSITLVSGSYNEQFF; CDR3 DNA: TGTGCCAGTAGTATAACCCTAGTCAGCGGATCCTACAATGAGCAGTTCTTC
V gene: TRBV27; D gene: TRBD1; clone size: -; J gene: TRBJ2-5; CDR3 protein: CASSRQGRETQYF; CDR3 DNA: TGTGCCAGCAGTAGACAGGGTAGGGAGACCCAGTACTTC
V gene: TRBV2; D gene: -; clone size: once; J gene: TRBJ2-3; CDR3 protein: CASSPHATTDTQYF; CDR3 DNA: TGTGCCAGCAGTCCCCACGCCACCACAGATACGCAGTATTTT